This TCR beta chain emerged from a study of long-term antiretroviral therapy in people with HIV. The CDR3 is 13 amino acids. The V end lost 6 bases, the J end lost 0 bases, and 7 bases lay between the germline ends. The germline gives CDR1 SGHRS, CDR2 YFSETQ. Sequencing relied on immunoSEQ assay v3.0, run at survey level. Produced via immunoSEQ multiplex PCR; TCRdb's table is partial and in-frame only. The sample consists of about 20,000 clones, just over 90% of them appearing once. The source of this sequence is a young woman with HIV. The chain links TRBV5-1 to TRBJ2-1; D gene unclear. Here the sequenced sample was unsorted PBMCs, taken about 4.6 years before starting antiretroviral therapy. CDR3 sequence: CASNTGSYNEQFF. The CDR3 nucleotides are TGCGCCAGCAATACCGGCTCCTACAATGAGCAGTTCTTC.